These T cell receptor beta chains were read from a single sample in a study of blood T cell repertoires in COVID-19. This table comes from immunoSEQ multiplex PCR, and its TCRdb copy is limited to in-frame clones, with some not included. The sample lists roughly 150,000 clones, more than 75% occurring once. The sequencing input was peripheral blood. The receptors come from a man in his forties or fifties who had recovered from COVID-19. Both conserved end residues are part of each CDR3. D genes are given only for firm matches. The size entry is marked missing in some rows and otherwise reads once, few, many or a size class.

j_call clone_size v_call d_call cdr3_aa cdr3_nt
TRBJ2-5 . TRBV6-1 . CASSDRSQGETQYF TGTGCCAGCAGTGACAGATCCCAGGGCGAGACCCAGTACTTC
TRBJ2-5 . TRBV4-1 . CASSQLVTTGETQYF TGCGCCAGCAGCCAACTAGTGACTACCGGGGAGACCCAGTACTTC
TRBJ1-6 . TRBV6-5 TRBD1 CASSLSGTGVSSPLHF TGTGCCAGCAGTTTATCCGGGACAGGGGTTAGTTCACCCCTCCACTTT
TRBJ2-5 . TRBV28 . CASSLRRGQETQYF TGTGCCAGCAGTCTTCGACGGGGACAAGAGACCCAGTACTTC
TRBJ2-3 . TRBV5-4 TRBD2 CASSSGLSSSTDTQYF TGTGCCAGCAGCTCGGGACTATCCTCTAGCACAGATACGCAGTATTTT
TRBJ2-1 . TRBV2 TRBD2 CASSESGRAYNEQFF TGTGCCAGCAGTGAAAGCGGGAGGGCCTACAATGAGCAGTTCTTC
TRBJ2-7 . TRBV11-2 . CASSLEPGPAYEQYF TGTGCCAGCAGCTTAGAACCAGGGCCCGCCTACGAGCAGTACTTC
TRBJ1-2 . TRBV6-6 . CASSRPGESRNGYTF TGTGCCAGCAGTCGACCCGGGGAGTCGCGGAATGGCTACACCTTC
TRBJ2-2 few TRBV7-2 TRBD2 CASSLTSGRAGNTGELFF TGTGCCAGCAGCCTTACTAGCGGGAGGGCCGGCAACACCGGGGAGCTGTTTTTT
TRBJ2-3 . TRBV5-1 TRBD2 CASSKGLADTDTQYF TGCGCCAGCAGCAAGGGACTAGCGGACACAGATACGCAGTATTTT
TRBJ2-3 . TRBV7-2 TRBD2 CASLLAGDADTQYF TGTGCCAGCCTACTAGCGGGAGACGCAGATACGCAGTATTTT
TRBJ2-3 once TRBV19 TRBD2 CASSPSSGRGFSTDTQYF TGTGCCAGTAGTCCCTCTAGCGGGAGGGGTTTTAGCACAGATACGCAGTATTTT
TRBJ1-3 . TRBV19 TRBD1 CASSQGTSGNTIYF TGTGCCAGTTCACAGGGGACCTCTGGAAACACCATATATTTT
TRBJ2-2 . TRBV6-6 . CASIDYGTELFF TGTGCCAGCATTGACTACGGTACGGAGCTGTTTTTT
TRBJ2-3 . TRBV4-1 . CASSQPGGGSTDTQYF TGCGCCAGCAGCCAACCTGGAGGAGGGAGCACAGATACGCAGTATTTT
TRBJ2-1 . TRBV27 TRBD2 CASRRTSGNEQFF TGTGCCAGCAGGCGAACTAGCGGTAATGAGCAGTTCTTC
TRBJ1-5 . TRBV6-5 . CASNGARYSNQPQHF TGTGCCAGCAATGGGGCACGTTATAGCAATCAGCCCCAGCATTTT
TRBJ1-5 . TRBV5-8 TRBD1 CASSLGDREYSNQPQHF TGTGCCAGCAGCTTGGGGGACAGGGAATATAGCAATCAGCCCCAGCATTTT
TRBJ2-1 once TRBV6-6 . CASSVQGNEQFF TGTGCCAGCAGTGTTCAGGGTAATGAGCAGTTCTTC
TRBJ2-7 . TRBV19 . CASSIASPYEQYF TGTGCCAGTAGTATCGCGTCCCCCTACGAGCAGTACTTC
TRBJ2-1 few TRBV6-2/TRBV6-3 TRBD2 CASSWEKRGNEQFF TGTGCCAGCAGCTGGGAAAAGCGGGGGAATGAGCAGTTCTTC
TRBJ1-2 . TRBV28 . CASSSLVYGYTF TGTGCCAGCAGTTCCTTAGTCTATGGCTACACCTTC
TRBJ1-3 . TRBV7-6 . CASSLFFPDRSSGNTIYF TGTGCCAGCAGCCTCTTCTTTCCCGACCGGAGCTCTGGAAACACCATATATTTT
TRBJ2-2 . TRBV5-4 TRBD1 CASSLRQGIGELFF TGTGCCAGCAGCTTGAGACAGGGTATCGGGGAGCTGTTTTTT
TRBJ1-5 . TRBV7-2 . CASSLHGQPQHF TGTGCCAGCAGCCTTCACGGGCAGCCCCAGCATTTT
TRBJ1-1 once TRBV9 TRBD1 CASSVANGQGNTEAFF TGTGCCAGCAGCGTAGCTAACGGACAGGGTAACACTGAAGCTTTCTTT
TRBJ2-3 . TRBV3-1/TRBV3-2 . CASSLQKTHTDTQYF TGTGCCAGCAGCCTCCAGAAAACACACACAGATACGCAGTATTTT
TRBJ1-2 . TRBV30 TRBD1 CAQTGTEIYGYTF TGTGCCCAAACCGGGACAGAAATCTATGGCTACACCTTC
TRBJ1-2 . TRBV3-1/TRBV3-2 TRBD1 CASSQGGTGNYGYTF TGTGCCAGCAGCCAAGGCGGGACAGGGAACTATGGCTACACCTTC
TRBJ2-7 . TRBV30 TRBD2 CAWSVLEGLRSSYEQYF TGTGCCTGGAGTGTACTTGAGGGACTAAGGAGCTCCTACGAGCAGTACTTC
TRBJ1-2 . TRBV28 TRBD1 CASSFEGRGRLYGYTF TGTGCCAGCAGTTTTGAGGGCAGGGGGCGCCTCTATGGCTACACCTTC
TRBJ1-2 . TRBV5-1 . CASSPTGGGYTF TGCGCCAGCAGCCCCACCGGGGGTGGCTACACCTTC
TRBJ1-4 . TRBV5-1 . CASSLGDEKLFF TGCGCCAGCAGCTTAGGAGATGAAAAACTGTTTTTT
TRBJ2-1 . TRBV5-1 . CASSLWDTNNEQFF TGCGCCAGCAGCCTTTGGGACACAAACAATGAGCAGTTCTTC
TRBJ2-1 . TRBV9 TRBD2 CASSVEGGHNNEQFF TGTGCCAGCAGCGTAGAGGGAGGGCATAACAATGAGCAGTTCTTC
TRBJ2-7 . TRBV19 . CASSNRADSRGEQYF TGTGCCAGTAGCAATAGGGCGGACAGCCGGGGCGAGCAGTACTTC
TRBJ1-1 . TRBV28 . CASSLRTPTEAFF TGTGCCAGCAGTCTCCGGACACCCACTGAAGCTTTCTTT
TRBJ2-1 . TRBV6-4 . CASSDSPGAYNEQFF TGTGCCAGCAGTGACTCCCCAGGGGCCTACAATGAGCAGTTCTTC
TRBJ2-7 once TRBV18 . CASSPPGGSYEQYF TGTGCCAGCTCACCACCGGGAGGCTCCTACGAGCAGTACTTC
TRBJ1-1 . TRBV6-4 TRBD1 CASKRQGSLDTEAFF TGTGCCAGCAAAAGACAGGGATCCTTAGACACTGAAGCTTTCTTT
TRBJ2-2 . TRBV19 TRBD2 CASRGGGAFLSGELFF TGTGCCAGTAGAGGCGGGGGGGCCTTCCTGTCCGGGGAGCTGTTTTTT
TRBJ2-7 . TRBV2 . CASKITTSNEQYF TGTGCCAGCAAAATTACGACATCCAACGAGCAGTACTTC
TRBJ1-1 . TRBV5-4 . CASSLRGGRDTEAFF TGTGCCAGCAGCTTGCGTGGGGGCAGAGACACTGAAGCTTTCTTT
TRBJ1-1 once TRBV30 . CAWSQGLSTEAFF TGTGCCTGGTCCCAGGGGTTGAGCACTGAAGCTTTCTTT
TRBJ1-2 . TRBV5-6 . CASSPWGGDGYTF TGTGCCAGCAGCCCCTGGGGAGGAGATGGCTACACCTTC
TRBJ1-1 . TRBV24-1 . CATSGRQDTEAFF TGTGCCACCAGTGGTCGACAGGACACTGAAGCTTTCTTT
TRBJ2-2 . TRBV19 TRBD1 CASRWGTGASTGELFF TGTGCCAGTAGGTGGGGGACAGGGGCGAGCACCGGGGAGCTGTTTTTT
TRBJ2-3 . TRBV10-3 . CAINRDLGAGDTQYF TGTGCCATCAACCGGGACCTAGGAGCGGGAGATACGCAGTATTTT
TRBJ2-5 . TRBV5-1 TRBD1 CASSFTPGQGISETQYF TGCGCCAGCAGCTTTACACCGGGACAGGGGATCTCAGAGACCCAGTACTTC
TRBJ2-2 . TRBV7-2 TRBD1 CASSLAGGQTGELFF TGTGCCAGCAGCTTAGCAGGGGGCCAGACCGGGGAGCTGTTTTTT
TRBJ2-3 . TRBV4-1 . CASSQDWRAEDTQYF TGCGCCAGCAGCCAAGATTGGAGGGCAGAAGATACGCAGTATTTT
TRBJ2-1 . TRBV7-2 TRBD2 CASSFSGGLYNEQFF TGTGCCAGCAGCTTCTCGGGAGGGCTGTACAATGAGCAGTTCTTC
TRBJ1-4 . TRBV6-1 TRBD1 CASSELDRGTEKLFF TGTGCCAGCAGTGAACTAGACAGGGGGACTGAAAAACTGTTTTTT
TRBJ1-1 . TRBV19 . CASSLGTPEAFF TGTGCCAGTAGTCTCGGGACACCTGAAGCTTTCTTT
TRBJ2-7 . TRBV3-1/TRBV3-2 . CASSQKKRHEQYF TGTGCCAGCAGCCAAAAAAAGAGGCACGAGCAGTACTTC